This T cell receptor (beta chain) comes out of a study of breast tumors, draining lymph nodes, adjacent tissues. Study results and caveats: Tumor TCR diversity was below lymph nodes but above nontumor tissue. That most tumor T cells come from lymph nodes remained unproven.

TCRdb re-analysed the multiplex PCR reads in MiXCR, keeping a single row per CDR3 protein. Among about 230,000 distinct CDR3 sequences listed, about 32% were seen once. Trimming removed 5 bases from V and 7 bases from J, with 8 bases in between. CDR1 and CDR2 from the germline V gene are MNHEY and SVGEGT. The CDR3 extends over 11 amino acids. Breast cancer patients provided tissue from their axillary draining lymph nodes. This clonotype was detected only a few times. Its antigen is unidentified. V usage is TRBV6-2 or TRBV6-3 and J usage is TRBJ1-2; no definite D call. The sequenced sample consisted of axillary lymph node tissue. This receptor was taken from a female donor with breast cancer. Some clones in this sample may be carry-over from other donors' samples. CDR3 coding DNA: TGTGCCAGCAGTCGGGCGGTTGGCTACACCTTC. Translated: CASSRAVGYTF.